A single sample is the source of the 17 T cell receptor beta chains below, sequenced in a study of radiation and T cells in renal cell carcinoma (dated by TCRdb to the early 2020s). The time point label, as the study defines it: baseline pretreatment blood. The meaning of the sample's treatment or condition label: 15 Gy SBRT to primary tumor, nephrectomy 4 weeks later. To prepare the library, the immunoSEQ multiplex PCR assay was applied. What TCRdb holds here is the immuneACCESS table cut down to in-frame rearrangements. Part of the clones is not present; checked against another copy, under half of the missing clones reflect an unresolved V gene, and the others are unexplained. Within this sample are some 150,000 clones, with roughly 84% of them counted one time only. The top ten constitute 12% of the sample. The sequencing used blood, collected from a patient whose treatment included radiotherapy and nephrectomy. These receptors were taken from a woman in her forties or fifties with renal cell carcinoma.

V gene TRBV6-6 combines with J gene TRBJ1-2, with 7 bases matching TRBD1. CDR3 size: 15 residues. V lost 4 bases and J lost 5; bases outside the gene matches: 10. Germline V gives CDR1 MNHNY, CDR2 SVGAGI (reference sequence). Here the CDR3 reads CASSFNWDSYYGYTF. The CDR3 DNA follows: TGTGCCAGCAGTTTCAACTGGGACAGTTATTATGGCTACACCTTC.

The chain couples TRBV7-2 to TRBJ2-2; D unresolved. V was clipped by 1 base and J by 8 bases, with 14 bases between them. In germline, CDR1 is SGHTA, CDR2 FQGNSA. The CDR3 has 15 residues. The DNA for the CDR3 is TGTGCCAGCAGCTTAGTGGCAGGTCTAGGGGGGGAGCTGTTTTTT. Translated: CASSLVAGLGGELFF.

V gene TRBV18 combines with J gene TRBJ1-2, with 10 positions matching TRBD1. J gave up 4 bases and V 2 bases, and 1 base lay outside the gene matches. The length of the CDR3 is 14 residues. CDR1 KGHSH and CDR2 LQKENI come from the germline V gene. The CDR3: CASSPGQGVYGYTF. In DNA form, the CDR3 reads TGTGCCAGCTCACCAGGACAGGGGGTCTATGGCTACACCTTC.

This clone was counted only a few times. The rearrangement links TRBV12-5 to TRBJ2-1; 7 bases agree with TRBD1. V lost 2 bases and J lost 5; bases outside the gene matches: 9. CDR1 and CDR2 from the germline V gene are LGHNT and FRNRAP. The CDR3 extends over 16 amino acids. CDR3 nucleotides: TGTGCTAGTGGTTTGTTCCGGACAGGAGCCGACAATGAGCAGTTCTTC. This codes for CASGLFRTGADNEQFF.

The chain joins TRBV7-6 to TRBJ2-5; 10 bases are shared with TRBD1. The trim removed 3 bases at V and 5 bases at J, leaving 9 bases unmatched. The V gene's germline CDR1 is SGHVS and CDR2 FNYEAQ. The CDR3 extends over 16 amino acids. CDR3 sequence reads: CASSFVDRGSWETQYF. CDR3 nucleotide sequence: TGTGCCAGCAGCTTCGTGGACAGGGGGTCGTGGGAGACCCAGTACTTC.

This clone has just one count. This rearrangement joins TRBV19 to TRBJ1-2, with no clear D. V lost 5 bases, J lost 0 bases, and 13 bases lay in between. The CDR3 loop spans 15 amino acids. Germline values: CDR1 LNHDA, CDR2 SQIVND (reference sequence). CDR3 region: CASSRQIETNYGYTF. CDR3 DNA sequence: TGTGCCAGTAGTCGGCAGATAGAAACTAACTATGGCTACACCTTC.

Points on this clone: Other DNA sequences within the sample encode an identical CDR3. The V gene is TRBV30, the J gene TRBJ1-6; D uncertain. CDR3 length equals 15 residues. The V end was cut by 3 bases, the J end by 6 bases, with 15 bases between. CDR1 GTSNPN and CDR2 SVGIG come from the germline V gene (reference sequence). Here the CDR3 reads CAWSLYRGINSPLHF. The CDR3 DNA follows: TGTGCCTGGAGCCTTTACAGAGGCATTAATTCACCCCTCCACTTT.

V gene TRBV7-9 combines with J gene TRBJ2-1, with 7 bases aligning to TRBD2. The CDR3 extends over 14 amino acids. The J segment lost 2 bases and the V segment lost 11 bases, leaving 9 bases of the junction unmatched. In germline, CDR1 is SEHNR, CDR2 FQNEAQ (reference sequence). The CDR3 region has the DNA TGTGCCCTAAGTCGGGGGGAAACCTACAATGAGCAGTTCTTC. It is translated as CALSRGETYNEQFF.

V is TRBV19 and J is TRBJ2-5; TRBD2 matches at 9 bases. The CDR3 covers 16 residues. The junction had 10 bases not matched to a gene; V was cut back by 6 bases and J by 2 bases. CDR1 is LNHDA, CDR2 SQIVND, per germline (reference sequence). The CDR3 sequence: CASSLRGAGGQETQYF. CDR3 sequence (DNA): TGTGCCAGTAGCTTACGGGGAGCGGGGGGTCAAGAGACCCAGTACTTC.

The rearrangement links TRBV7-2 to TRBJ1-2, with a possible D match to TRBD1 (6 bases). This CDR3 has 14 amino acids. Trimming removed 3 bases from V and 8 bases from J, with 16 bases in between. CDR1 is SGHTA, CDR2 FQGNSA, per germline. In nucleotides, the CDR3 is TGTGCCAGCAGCTTCGGGGGCGGAGGTCAGGGCTACACCTTC. Residues: CASSFGGGGQGYTF.

V gene TRBV5-1 combines with J gene TRBJ1-4, with TRBD1 matching 8 bases. V trimming: 4 bases; J trimming: 0 bases; junction bases outside the gene matches: 5. CDR1 is SGHRS, CDR2 YFSETQ, per germline. This CDR3 comprises 16 residues. CDR3 in DNA: TGCGCCAGCAGCGTAGGACAGGGTGCAACTAATGAAAAACTGTTTTTT. As protein: CASSVGQGATNEKLFF.

This clone was seen a few times. The J gene is TRBJ1-3, the V gene TRBV7-9; D is possibly TRBD1 (6 bases). The germline gives CDR1 SEHNR, CDR2 FQNEAQ (reference sequence). The CDR3 loop spans 15 amino acids. The V and J ends lost 1 base and 0 bases respectively, with 7 bases between them. CDR3 in amino acids: CASSLDRVSGNTIYF. CDR3 sequence (DNA): TGTGCCAGCAGCTTAGACAGGGTCTCTGGAAACACCATATATTTT.

The genes are TRBV6-6 and TRBJ1-1; D unclear. The CDR3 consists of 14 residues. The germline V gene has CDR1 MNHNY and CDR2 SVGAGI (reference sequence). Trimming cost V 2 bases and J 7 bases, with 14 bases left between them. CDR3 region: CASSYGRGGGEAFF. The CDR3 nucleotides are TGTGCCAGCAGTTACGGGCGGGGAGGAGGTGAAGCTTTCTTT.

The genes are TRBV9 and TRBJ1-3; the D gene is possibly TRBD1 (5 bases). Germline V gives CDR1 SGDLS, CDR2 YYNGEE. This CDR3 spans 15 amino acids. The V gene lost 0 bases and the J gene lost 4 bases, with 11 bases spanning the gap. CDR3 protein: CASSVEAGYGNTIYF. The CDR3 bases are TGTGCCAGCAGCGTAGAGGCAGGGTACGGAAACACCATATATTTT.

This sequence joins TRBV14 and TRBJ2-5; D may be TRBD1 or TRBD2 (6 bases each). In germline, CDR1 is SGHDN, CDR2 FVKESK. This CDR3 contains 15 residues. V gave up 1 base and J gave up 5 bases, with 14 bases separating them. In DNA form, the CDR3 reads TGTGCCAGCAGCCAAGTTCTAGGGGGGTCGGAGACCCAGTACTTC. Protein sequence: CASSQVLGGSETQYF.

The chain is built from TRBV7-9 and TRBJ1-1; D not certain. In germline, CDR1 is SEHNR, CDR2 FQNEAQ (reference sequence). The CDR3 has 14 amino acids. Trimming cost V 0 bases and J 7 bases, with 12 bases left between them. The CDR3 region is CASSLARQKGEAFF. The CDR3 DNA reads TGTGCCAGCAGCTTAGCGCGGCAAAAAGGTGAAGCTTTCTTT.

The chain employs TRBV15 and TRBJ2-5; 7 nucleotides line up with TRBD1. Germline CDR1 and CDR2: LNHNV and YYDKDF (reference sequence). J lost 5 bases, V lost 0 bases, and 6 bases had no gene match. The CDR3 is 15 amino acids. The CDR3 is CATSRETGVRETQYF. CDR3 bases: TGTGCCACCAGCAGAGAAACAGGGGTTAGGGAGACCCAGTACTTC.